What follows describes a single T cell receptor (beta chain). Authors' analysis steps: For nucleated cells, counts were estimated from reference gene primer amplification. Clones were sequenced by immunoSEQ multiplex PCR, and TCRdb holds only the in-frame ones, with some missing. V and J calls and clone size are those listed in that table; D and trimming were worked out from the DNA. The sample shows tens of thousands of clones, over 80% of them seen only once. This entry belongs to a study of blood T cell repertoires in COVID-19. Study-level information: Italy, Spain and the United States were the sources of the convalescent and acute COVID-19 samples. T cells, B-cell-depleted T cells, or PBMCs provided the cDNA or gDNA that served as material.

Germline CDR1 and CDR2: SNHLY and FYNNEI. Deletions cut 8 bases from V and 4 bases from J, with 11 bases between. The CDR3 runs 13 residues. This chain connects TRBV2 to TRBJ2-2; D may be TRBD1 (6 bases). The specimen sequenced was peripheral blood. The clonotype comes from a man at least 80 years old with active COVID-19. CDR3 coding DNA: TGTGCCAGCTACACAGGGATCACCGGGGAGCTGTTTTTT. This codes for CASYTGITGELFF.